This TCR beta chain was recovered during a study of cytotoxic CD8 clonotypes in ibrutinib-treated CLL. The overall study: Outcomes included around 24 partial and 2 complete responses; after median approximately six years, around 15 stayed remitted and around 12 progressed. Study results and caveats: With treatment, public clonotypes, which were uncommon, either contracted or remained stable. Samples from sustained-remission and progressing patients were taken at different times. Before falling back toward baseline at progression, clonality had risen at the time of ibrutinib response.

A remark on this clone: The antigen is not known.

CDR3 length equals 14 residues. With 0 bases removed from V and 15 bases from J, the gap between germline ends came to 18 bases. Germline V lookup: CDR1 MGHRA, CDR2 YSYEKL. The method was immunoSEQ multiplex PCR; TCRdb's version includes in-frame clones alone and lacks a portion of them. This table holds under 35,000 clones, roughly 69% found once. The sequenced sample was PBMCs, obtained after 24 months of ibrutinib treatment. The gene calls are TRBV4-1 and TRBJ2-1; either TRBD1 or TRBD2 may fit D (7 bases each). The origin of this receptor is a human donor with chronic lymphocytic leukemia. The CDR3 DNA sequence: TGCGCCAGCAGCCAAGATCATGTTCAGGGGGGGAGGTTCTTC. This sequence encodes CASSQDHVQGGRFF.